What follows are 26 T cell receptor beta chains derived from one specimen sequenced in a study of blood T cell repertoires in COVID-19. Profiling relied on immunoSEQ multiplex PCR, and the TCRdb table lists in-frame clones only, not all of them. The sample has approximately 300,000 clones; about nine tenths are singletons. The sample comprised peripheral blood. Source of these receptors: a woman aged 25-40 years with COVID-19, enrolled during active disease.

The chain links TRBV2 to TRBJ2-1; 12 bases map to TRBD2. Germline CDR1 SNHLY, CDR2 FYNNEI. This CDR3 has 15 residues. V lost 6 bases to trimming and J lost 6 bases; unmatched junction nucleotides: 6. The CDR3 DNA follows: TGTGCCAGCAGCGGACTAGCGGGAAGGTTCAATGAGCAGTTCTTC. It is translated as CASSGLAGRFNEQFF.

This chain links TRBV7-9 with TRBJ2-1; 9 bases fit TRBD1. Losses at the gene ends were 5 bases for V and 6 bases for J; bases not matched to a gene: 17. CDR1 SEHNR and CDR2 FQNEAQ come from the germline V gene (reference sequence). This CDR3 region has 18 residues. CDR3 in DNA: TGTGCCAGCAGCGGTGACCATGGGGGGACAGGGAGAGGCAATGAGCAGTTCTTC. It translates to CASSGDHGGTGRGNEQFF.

This chain links TRBV28 with TRBJ2-7; the D is unclear. CDR3 length: 14 residues. Germline CDR1 reads MDHEN; CDR2 reads SYDVKM. V shed 7 bases and J shed 0 bases, with 13 bases lying between them. The DNA of the CDR3 is TGTGCCAGCACTTCCTGGGCAAGCTCCTACGAGCAGTACTTC. The encoded protein is CASTSWASSYEQYF.

For the CDR3, the DNA is TGTGCCTGGAGTGTACAAATTGGACACCCTGGAGGCTACACCTTC. Its translation is CAWSVQIGHPGGYTF. The chain carries TRBV30 and TRBJ1-2; possible D gene TRBD1, 5 bases. The CDR3 is made up of 15 amino acids. Trimming removed 0 bases from V and 8 bases from J, with 19 bases in between. The germline gives CDR1 GTSNPN, CDR2 SVGIG (reference sequence).

The chain joins TRBV6-2 or TRBV6-3 to TRBJ1-1; D uncertain. CDR3 size: 14 residues. The V end was cut by 2 bases, the J end by 1 base, with 8 bases between. The germline gives CDR1 MNHEY, CDR2 SVGEGT. The CDR3 DNA is TGTGCCAGCAGTTACGAGGGAGCGAACACTGAAGCTTTCTTT. As protein: CASSYEGANTEAFF.

The chain recombines TRBV6-1 with TRBJ2-7; 14 positions agree with TRBD2. This CDR3 contains 18 residues. CDR1 and CDR2 from the germline V gene are MNHNS and SASEGT. The junction had 13 bases not matched to a gene; V was cut back by 4 bases and J by 5 bases. The CDR3: CASSAETGTSGSRDEQYF. The CDR3, as DNA: TGTGCCAGCAGTGCAGAAACCGGGACTAGCGGGAGTCGTGACGAGCAGTACTTC.

In this sample, this clone turned up once. The gene calls are TRBV30 and TRBJ2-4, with TRBD1 as a possible D gene (6 bases). Trimming cost V 5 bases and J 7 bases, with 15 bases left between them. The CDR3 runs 13 residues. CDR1 GTSNPN and CDR2 SVGIG come from the germline V gene (reference sequence). CDR3 in amino acids: CAWGLQGRNIQYF. The CDR3 region has the DNA TGTGCCTGGGGCCTACAGGGCAGGAACATTCAGTACTTC. Looking up the rest from reference TRBV30 and TRBJ2-4 gives the full variable domain: SQTIHQWPATLVQPVGSPLSLECTVEGTSNPNLYWYRQAAGRGLQLLFYSVGIGQISSEVPQNLSASRPQDRQFILSSKKLLLSDSGFYLCAWGLQGRNIQYFGAGTRLSVL.

This chain connects TRBV2 to TRBJ2-3; 7 bases align to TRBD1. J lost 0 bases, V lost 5 bases, and 5 bases had no gene match. The germline CDR1 and CDR2 sequences are SNHLY and FYNNEI. The CDR3 sequence is 15 residues long. The CDR3 protein is CASSPQGDSTDTQYF. The CDR3 coding sequence is TGTGCCAGCAGTCCCCAGGGGGATAGCACAGATACGCAGTATTTT.

The chain joins TRBV29-1 to TRBJ2-1; 13 bases match TRBD2. The CDR3 totals 17 residues. Germline assignment: CDR1 SQVTM and CDR2 ANQGSEA. Trimming removed 0 bases from V and 9 bases from J; junction bases left unmatched: 11. The CDR3, as DNA: TGCAGCGTTGAAGAAAGGACTAGCGGGAGATATTTGGGTGAGCAGTTCTTC. Its protein product is CSVEERTSGRYLGEQFF.

The chain uses TRBV2 and TRBJ1-2; possible D gene TRBD1, 5 bases. CDR3 size: 13 residues. Trimming cost V 5 bases and J 4 bases, with 11 bases left between them. Germline V lookup: CDR1 SNHLY, CDR2 FYNNEI. For the CDR3, the DNA is TGTGCCAGCAGTTATGACAGAATCTATGGCTACACCTTC. Amino acids: CASSYDRIYGYTF.

This chain links TRBV7-8 with TRBJ1-5; D perhaps matches TRBD1 (5 bases). Trimming left V 2 bases short and J 7 bases short, with 12 bases between. The CDR3 spans 14 residues. CDR1 and CDR2 (germline): SGHVS, FQNEAQ. The chain's CDR3 is CASSLSGNRQPQHF. CDR3 nucleotide sequence: TGTGCCAGCAGCTTATCTGGGAACAGGCAGCCCCAGCATTTT.

The chain joins TRBV10-1 to TRBJ2-7; tentative D call: TRBD1 (5 bases). The CDR3 covers 13 residues. In germline, CDR1 is WNHNN, CDR2 SYGVQD (reference sequence). V lost 6 bases and J lost 5, with 14 bases in between. The CDR3 sequence is CASSALGAHEQYF. DNA of the CDR3: TGCGCCAGCAGCGCCCTAGGGGCCCACGAGCAGTACTTC.

This clone occurred once. The rearrangement joins TRBV11-3 to TRBJ2-1, with D tentatively TRBD2 (6 bases). V was clipped by 5 bases and J by 6 bases, with 14 bases between them. Germline V gives CDR1 SGHNT, CDR2 YENEEA. This CDR3 spans 14 amino acids. DNA of the CDR3: TGTGCCAGCAGCCCCTTTGCTAGCGTCAATGAGCAGTTCTTC. Its protein product is CASSPFASVNEQFF.

The genes are TRBV10-2 and TRBJ2-7; tentatively, D is TRBD1 (6 bases). The CDR3 extends over 13 amino acids. The germline gives CDR1 WSHSY, CDR2 SAAADI. Between the trimmed V and J ends, which lost 3 bases and 5 bases, there was a span of 11 bases. CDR3 amino acids: CASSDRGRNEQYF. The CDR3 DNA sequence: TGCGCCAGCAGTGACAGGGGCAGGAACGAGCAGTACTTC.

This rearrangement joins TRBV28 to TRBJ2-7, with D possibly TRBD2 on 6 matching bases. The V and J ends lost 8 bases and 0 bases respectively, with 17 bases between them. In germline, CDR1 is MDHEN, CDR2 SYDVKM. This CDR3 has 15 amino acids. DNA for the CDR3: TGTGCCAGCGTGGGTTTAGCGGACCGCTCCTACGAGCAGTACTTC. This codes for CASVGLADRSYEQYF.

The chain carries TRBV5-1 and TRBJ1-1, with a possible D match to TRBD1 (5 bases). This CDR3 comprises 17 residues. V lost 4 bases to trimming and J lost 4 bases, with 23 bases between them. The germline V gene encodes CDR1 SGHRS and CDR2 YFSETQ. CDR3 in amino acids: CASSQGGWSARATEAFF. In DNA form, the CDR3 reads TGCGCCAGCAGCCAGGGAGGCTGGTCCGCCAGAGCCACTGAAGCTTTCTTT.

This clone was observed once. This chain joins TRBV30 and TRBJ2-7, with 8 bases that match TRBD1. After removal of 5 bases from V and 4 bases from J, the junction contained 7 bases not matched to a gene. Per germline, CDR1 GTSNPN and CDR2 SVGIG (reference sequence). This CDR3 comprises 13 residues. In DNA form, the CDR3 reads TGTGCCTGGTCTCTGGGACAGGCTTACGAGCAGTACTTC. Translating gives CAWSLGQAYEQYF.

The J gene is TRBJ2-3, the V gene TRBV7-9; 9 bases agree with TRBD1. The CDR3 covers 15 residues. V trimming: 6 bases; J trimming: 2 bases; junction bases outside the gene matches: 6. From germline, CDR1 is SEHNR and CDR2 FQNEAQ (reference sequence). The CDR3 bases are TGTGCCAGCAGACGGGACAGGGCGGTCACAGATACGCAGTATTTT. Its translation: CASRRDRAVTDTQYF.

The V call is TRBV5-1, the J call TRBJ1-2; D is perhaps TRBD1 (5 bases). Germline V gives CDR1 SGHRS, CDR2 YFSETQ. V was pared by 4 bases and J by 5 bases, with 12 bases between. There are 13 residues in the CDR3. DNA of the CDR3: TGCGCCAGCAGCGGCGACAGTTATTATGGCTACACCTTC. It is translated as CASSGDSYYGYTF.

This rearrangement joins TRBV18 to TRBJ2-7; 7 nucleotides match TRBD1. From germline, CDR1 is KGHSH and CDR2 LQKENI. Trimming removed 4 bases from V and 5 bases from J; junction bases left unmatched: 2. The CDR3 has 12 amino acids. In DNA, the CDR3 is TGTGCCAGCTCACTCGACAGGGACGAGCAGTACTTC. Protein product: CASSLDRDEQYF.

Concerning this clone itself: Given a much more abundant clone one base away, this may be a read error. Other DNA sequences in this sample translate to the same CDR3. The chain combines TRBV5-4 with TRBJ1-1; TRBD1 matches 7 bases. Trimming at V came to 4 bases and at J to 5 bases, leaving 8 bases not matched to a gene. Germline V gene data show CDR1 as SGHNT and CDR2 as YYREEE (reference sequence). There are 14 residues in the CDR3. The CDR3 here is CASSTQGRGTEAFF. The CDR3 DNA reads as TGTGCCAGCAGCACACAGGGGCGGGGTACTGAAGCTTTCTTT.

The chain carries TRBV5-1 and TRBJ2-7; 11 nucleotides line up with TRBD2. Germline CDR1 reads SGHRS; CDR2 reads YFSETQ. This CDR3 region has 15 residues. The J segment lost 1 base and the V segment lost 3 bases, leaving 3 bases of the junction unmatched. CDR3 residues: CASSWASGRSYEQYF. CDR3 nucleotide sequence: TGCGCCAGCAGCTGGGCTAGCGGGAGGTCCTACGAGCAGTACTTC. The full variable domain, its missing parts supplied by reference TRBV5-1 and TRBJ2-7, is KAGVTQTPRYLIKTRGQQVTLSCSPISGHRSVSWYQQTPGQGLQFLFEYFSETQRNKGNFPGRFSGRQFSNSRSEMNVSTLELGDSALYLCASSWASGRSYEQYFGPGTRLTVT.

This chain joins TRBV11-2 and TRBJ2-7; D possibly corresponds to TRBD2 (6 bases). This CDR3 is 14 amino acids long. Trimming removed 4 bases from V and 0 bases from J, with 10 bases in between. Looked up from germline, CDR1 is SGHAT and CDR2 is FQNNGV. CDR3 residues: CASSSWDFSYEQYF. CDR3 nucleotide sequence: TGTGCCAGCAGCTCCTGGGACTTCTCCTACGAGCAGTACTTC.

The chain uses TRBV24-1 and TRBJ2-1; 8 nucleotides line up with TRBD2. Germline V lookup: CDR1 KGHDR, CDR2 SFDVKD. With 3 bases clipped from V and 8 bases from J, the junction kept 8 bases outside the gene matches. The CDR3 is 15 amino acids. The CDR3 DNA is TGTGCCACCAGTGATCCCCGGACTAGCATGCATGAGCAGTTCTTC. Amino acid sequence: CATSDPRTSMHEQFF.

The chain recombines TRBV15 with TRBJ1-2; D gene uncertain. Per the germline V gene, CDR1 is LNHNV and CDR2 is YYDKDF (reference sequence). V was pared by 1 base and J by 5 bases, with 11 bases between. The CDR3 has 14 amino acids. This chain's CDR3 is CATSRGVESYGYTF. CDR3 DNA sequence: TGTGCCACCAGCAGAGGAGTGGAGTCGTATGGCTACACCTTC. Variable domain in full (rest from reference TRBV15 and TRBJ1-2): DAMVIQNPRYQVTQFGKPVTLSCSQTLNHNVMYWYQQKSSQAPKLLFHYYDKDFNNEADTPDNFQSRRPNTSFCFLDIRSPGLGDTAMYLCATSRGVESYGYTFGSGTRLTVV.

V usage is TRBV28 and J usage is TRBJ2-2, with D perhaps TRBD1 (5 bases). Germline V gene lookup returns CDR1 MDHEN and CDR2 SYDVKM. CDR3 size: 18 residues. V gave up 3 bases and J gave up 0 bases, with 17 bases separating them. DNA for the CDR3: TGTGCCAGCAGTTTTCCGGTCCGGACACTCTCGAACACCGGGGAGCTGTTTTTT. Translation gives CASSFPVRTLSNTGELFF.